The clone carrying this T cell receptor beta chain showed up just a few times. Its matching antigen is unknown. PBMCs came from over 8.5 ml fresh peripheral blood. The source of the sample is a study of T cells in Graves' hyperthyroidism and ophthalmopathy. Findings and caveats of the study: From stable hyperthyroidism, ophthalmopathy was separated by a 13 V-J model. Clonotypes that were expanded in thyroid above 0.001 mostly appeared in blood too.

The TCR beta CDR3 regions underwent amplification using RNA transcripts as the source. An initial round of RT-PCR targeting the TCR CDR3 relied on the HTBI primer set. TCRdb reprocessed the multiplex PCR reads with MiXCR, giving one entry per CDR3 protein. The data contain about 600,000 distinct CDR3 sequences, 13% to 15% of them seen just once; the ten biggest clones take up about an eighth. The TCR comes from a woman between 50 and 59 years old with Graves' ophthalmopathy. Sequenced: blood.

CDR3 residues: CASSIPYKGTEAFF. The CDR3 coding sequence is TGTGCCAGTAGTATTCCCTACAAAGGGACTGAAGCTTTCTTT. The rearrangement uses TRBV19 and TRBJ1-1; D unresolved. V lost 3 bases, J lost 5 bases, and 13 bases lay in between. This CDR3 contains 14 residues. Germline values: CDR1 LNHDA, CDR2 SQIVND (reference sequence).